Described below is a single T cell receptor (beta chain) sequence and its context. There are a few counts of this clone. Its cognate antigen has yet to be identified. Per-base quality was not reported, and no clone a single base away is much larger than it. Libraries were prepared through the immunoSEQ multiplex PCR assay. A mixture of 60 forward primers for TCR Vbeta segments and 13 reverse primers for TCR Jbeta segments was used in the multiplex PCR. The CDR3 region of rearranged TCR beta genes was amplified from genomic DNA by a multiplex PCR assay. The Illumina HiSeq System was used to sequence the amplified TCR beta libraries as 87-base-pair reads. The authors' analysis ran thus. Across the 700 or so repertoires, a later analysis counted tens of millions of unique TCR beta chains, 9.5 million to 12 million of which were shared by at least two donors. A nearest-neighbor algorithm error-corrected the raw reads and collapsed the reads into unique sequences, merging closely related sequences to remove PCR and sequencing errors. CDR3 sequences were aligned to IMGT reference sequences to assign V, D and J gene segments. For a sequence to be retained, at least a six-nucleotide match to both a V gene segment and a J gene segment was required. Rearrangements were classified as productive when the CDR3 lacked stop codons and remained in frame with V and J, and all other rearrangements were classified as non-productive. CDR3 was defined by IMGT convention, running from the second conserved V-encoded cysteine to the conserved J-encoded phenylalanine. The earlier analysis of about 610 of the donors excluded any sequence lacking an unambiguous match to a single V gene segment. In an earlier analysis of some 590 of the donors, a V segment was called functional when productive rearrangements were above 56.7%, and segregating when the standard deviation between donors exceeded 5%. To diagnose cytomegalovirus status from the catalog of TCR beta chain sequences, a statistical classification framework was built. In a later analysis, TCR nucleotide sequences were compared against IMGT/GENE-DB human TR gene sequences so that V and J genes could be assigned. The TCRdist pipeline was used in a later analysis to assign CDR3 sequences and most-parsimonious VDJ recombination scenarios. In a later analysis, each TCR beta chain was defined by its CDR3 amino acid sequence together with its V-gene family, and reads lacking a unique V-gene family were excluded. In a later analysis, approximately 640 highly shared, low-generation-probability nucleotide sequences were removed to address suspected cross-contamination and a sequencing artifact. In a later analysis, a clonal expansion index for each public chain was calculated from normalized within-repertoire ranks of inferred template counts. In a later analysis, generation probabilities were computed using a VDJ recombination model fitted to out-of-frame rearrangements, and the results were checked against IGoR. In a later analysis, hypergeometric tests were used to score TCR-TCR, TCR-HLA and TCR-CMV co-occurrence, with a repertoire-size bias correction applied to TCR pairs. To estimate false discovery rates, a later analysis permuted the HLA or CMV assignments 20 times. In a later analysis, co-occurring TCRs were grouped using DBSCAN, and TCRdist sequence similarity was added for clustering within HLA-allele-positive subsets. Repertoires with fewer than 30,000 or more than 120,000 public chains, plus five repertoires with anomalous nucleotide sharing, were excluded from co-occurrence clustering. The clones in this table, taken by TCRdb from immuneACCESS, are in-frame only. Not every clone is retained; where verified, under half of the shortfall comes from an unresolved V gene, and the cause of the rest is unknown. That table furnishes V, J and clone size, whereas the DNA furnished D and trimming. The sample yields 150,000 or so clones; approximately 84% were counted once. Of the sample, about 2.4% falls within the top ten clones.

V is clipped by 1 base and J by 5 bases, and the sequence between their germline boundaries is 14 bases long. The germline V gene encodes CDR1 SGHTA and CDR2 FQGNSA. Its CDR3 holds 15 amino acids, cysteine through phenylalanine. Just the 45-base CDR3 DNA is kept, in frame starting at base 1. The data originate from a study of cytomegalovirus exposure and HLA in healthy donors listed by TCRdb under 2017. A note on the overall study: An earlier analysis of 587 of the donors reported approximately 270 Gb of sequence data and 100 million to 140 million unique TCR beta sequences from some 180 million T cells. The number of donors typed differed by locus, with 629-630 for A, B, C, DRB1 and DQB1, more than 500 for DQA1, about 610 for DPA1, and some 440 for DPB1. The study combined high-throughput TCR immunosequencing, statistical association of individual TCRs with disease status, and machine learning to predict cytomegalovirus infection status. Class I and class II HLA loci were covered by the typing at four-digit resolution. Roughly 5 DR-DQ haplotypes were handled as single units for association and clustering, since linkage in the cohort was strong. An earlier analysis of several hundred of the donors applied high-throughput TCR beta sequencing to assess whether each TCR beta V gene segment acted as functional or pseudogenic. An early release covering just under 650 HLA-typed donors comprised about 300 gigabases of sequencing data and roughly 86 million unique TCR sequences. Across 398 genotyped donors of the cohort, an average of approximately 240,000 unique TCR beta nucleotide sequences per donor were sequenced, and 15% to 20% of those sequences were non-productive. Besides the first cohort of 500 to 700 subjects, a separate validation cohort made up of roughly 120 different subjects was used. A later genetic analysis took genome-wide SNP genotypes for about 55% of the roughly 700 donors and used that subset as a discovery cohort. A later analysis re-analyzed previously published TCR beta repertoires from 660 or so donors and added high-resolution HLA genotyping to study TCR occurrence patterns. Rather than drawing on any new phenotypic data, the later analysis identified candidate immune exposures from TCR beta sequences and the way those sequences occurred across donors. Of the roughly 400 genotyped donors, roughly 80% were placed in the genetic ancestry cluster associated with self-reported Caucasian donors. Alongside the repertoire data, information on donor age, sex, ethnicity and CMV serostatus was compiled. Using immunosequencing, the study profiled T cell repertoires from some 670 subjects and related those repertoires to cytomegalovirus serostatus. The study aimed to test whether cataloging public T cell receptors could reveal signatures of past pathogen exposure. Every repertoire in the discovery cohort had been generated on one and the same sequencing platform. The full study reports these points: According to a later analysis, parvovirus B19, influenza, CMV and Epstein-Barr virus appeared linked to several top co-occurrence clusters. In both the original and validation cohorts, the classifier was reported to diagnose cytomegalovirus status with high specificity and sensitivity. A few of the identified cytomegalovirus-associated TCR beta chains were confirmed in vitro to be specific for cytomegalovirus antigens. Only TCR beta chains were sequenced in this cohort, and the absence of alpha or paired-chain data limited detectable features. Compared with the 666-donor mean, donors in an Asian-associated ancestry cluster had fewer N-insertions in productive TCRs, according to a later genetic analysis. The sequencing pipeline was judged likely to have produced a cluster of highly shared sequence variants as a technical artifact. A later genetic analysis associated a missense DCLRE1C variant with V-gene and J-gene trimming of TCR beta chains, and an independent cohort replicated the association. The authors suggested that the approach could potentially be generalized to other disease states and immunological phenotypes. Assigning TCR associations to individual alleles was difficult when HLA alleles, especially DR and DQ, strongly co-occurred. A later analysis found that TCR association rates varied across HLA loci, with DRB1 alleles showing the most associated TCRs and HLA-C alleles the fewest. An earlier analysis of approximately 600 of the donors showed that most TCR beta V segments appeared in productive rearrangements either about 87% or about 30% of the time, which broadly matched IMGT annotations. A total of fewer than 200 TCR beta chains were listed by the study as associated with cytomegalovirus. Because some donors lacked HLA typing at each locus, the association tests relied only on the typed subset. Specific HLA alleles were associated with roughly 17,000 TCR beta sequences at a false discovery rate of 0.05 in a later analysis. Because counts were too low, more than 15 rarely observed V segments, including chromosome 9 orphons, were left out of the earlier analysis of 587 of the donors. A further reported finding was that TCR beta sequences accurately predicted the HLA-A and HLA-B alleles for most subjects in the first cohort. Compared with equally common non-associated chains, HLA-associated TCR beta chains in a later analysis were more clonally expanded and had lower generation probabilities. Most TCR sequences were seen in very few donors, while some public TCRs were found in many individuals. Presence/absence analyses assumed roughly uniform sequencing depth across donors, an assumption that may not hold. Some IMGT-functional V segments, including TRBV6-2 and TRBV6-3, could not be distinguished by the 87-base-pair reads and were therefore excluded. CMV serostatus was the only immune exposure information available for the cohort. A later analysis found that most CMV-associated TCR beta chains appeared HLA-restricted, with HLA associations seemingly driven largely by CMV exposure. Linkage disequilibrium might explain the correlated functional status among segregating V segments, but an unknown experimental factor could not be ruled out.

The cohort consisted of approximately 690 healthy bone marrow donors. Cohort members were all nominally healthy when sampled, although unrecorded immune exposures were likely present. The donor tested CMV seronegative, placing the donor among the 352 seronegative members of the cohort. Each donor provided a peripheral blood sample, and peripheral blood mononuclear cells were used for TCR beta sequencing. Genomic DNA was extracted from the blood cell samples with the Qiagen DNeasy Blood Extraction Kit. The source of this sequence is a woman aged 18-30 years in good health and CMV-seronegative. Sequencing was performed on PBMCs. The chain uses TRBV7-2 and TRBJ2-5, with TRBD1 perhaps the D gene, on 5 matching bases. At the DNA level, the sequence is TGTGCCAGCAGCTTAGAAGCAGGGTGGCGGGAGACCCAGTACTTC. This yields the protein CASSLEAGWRETQYF.